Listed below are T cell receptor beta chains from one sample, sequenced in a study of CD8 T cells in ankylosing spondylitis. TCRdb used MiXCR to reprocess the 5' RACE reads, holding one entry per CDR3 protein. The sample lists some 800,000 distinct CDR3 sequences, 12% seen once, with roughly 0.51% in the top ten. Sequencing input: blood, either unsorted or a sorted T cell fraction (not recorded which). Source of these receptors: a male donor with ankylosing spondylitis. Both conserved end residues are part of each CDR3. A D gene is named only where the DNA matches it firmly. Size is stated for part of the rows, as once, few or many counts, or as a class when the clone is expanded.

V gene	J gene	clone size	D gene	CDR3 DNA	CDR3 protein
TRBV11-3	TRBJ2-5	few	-	TGTGCCAGCAGCAAAGGGGGAATACAAGAGACCCAGTACTTC	CASSKGGIQETQYF
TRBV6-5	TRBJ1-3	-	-	TGTGCCAGCAGTTACGGGTCAGGCCTCTCTGGAAACACCATATATTTT	CASSYGSGLSGNTIYF
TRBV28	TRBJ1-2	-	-	TGTGCCAGCAGTTTAACTACAGGGCTGGTGGGCTACACCTTC	CASSLTTGLVGYTF
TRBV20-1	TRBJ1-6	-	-	TGCAGTGCTAGGAGGAGTTCGCGGGAATCACCCCTCCACTTT	CSARRSSRESPLHF
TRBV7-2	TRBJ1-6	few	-	TGTGCCAGCAGCTTAGATTTCTATTCACCCCTCCACTTT	CASSLDFYSPLHF
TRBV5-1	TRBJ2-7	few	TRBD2	TGCGCCAGCAGCTTGGGGGGACTAGCGGGACGCGAGCAGTACTTC	CASSLGGLAGREQYF
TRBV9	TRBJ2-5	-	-	TGTGCCAGCAGCGTAGTGGGATCACAGACCCAGTACTTC	CASSVVGSQTQYF
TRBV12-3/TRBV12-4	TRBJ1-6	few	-	TGTGCCAGCAGGCTTACCGACGTTCTCCACTTT	CASRLTDVLHF
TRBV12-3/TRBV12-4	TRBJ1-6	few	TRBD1	TGTGCCAGCAGTTTCGAGGGGGCCGGTAATTCACCCCTCCACTTT	CASSFEGAGNSPLHF
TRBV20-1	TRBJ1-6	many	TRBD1	TGCAGTGCAGTTTTTGGGACAGCGAATTCACCCCTCCACTTT	CSAVFGTANSPLHF
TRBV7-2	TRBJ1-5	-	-	TGTGCCAGCAGCTTAGGGGTTAGCCAGCCCCAGCATTTT	CASSLGVSQPQHF
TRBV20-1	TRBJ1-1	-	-	TGCAGGGGGAGGTCAGGCCGTGAAGCTTTCTTT	CRGRSGREAFF
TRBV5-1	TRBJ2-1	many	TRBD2	TGCGCCAGCTCGGGGACTAGCGGTTTCTACAATGAGCAGTTCTTC	CASSGTSGFYNEQFF
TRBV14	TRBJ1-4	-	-	TGTGCCAGCAGCCAAGAACCGTCCCACGTTAATGAAAAACTGTTTTTT	CASSQEPSHVNEKLFF
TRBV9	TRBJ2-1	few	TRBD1	TGTGCCAGCAGCGTAGTTGGGACAGGGGAAAATGAGCAGTTCTTC	CASSVVGTGENEQFF
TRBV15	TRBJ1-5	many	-	TGTGCCACCAGCAGAGTGGATCAGCCCCAGCATTTT	CATSRVDQPQHF
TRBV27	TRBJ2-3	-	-	TGTGCCAGCAGTTTCGACTATCCGAGGGGTACGCAGTATTTT	CASSFDYPRGTQYF
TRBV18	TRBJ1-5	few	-	TGTGCCAGCTCACCACCTCAAAGCAATCAGCCCCAGCATTTT	CASSPPQSNQPQHF
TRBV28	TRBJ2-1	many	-	TGTGCCACCCATGAACAGGCCTACAATGAGCAGTTCTTC	CATHEQAYNEQFF
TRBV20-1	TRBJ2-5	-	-	TGCAGTGCTTCGCGCGGGGCTCCAGAGACCCAGTACTTC	CSASRGAPETQYF
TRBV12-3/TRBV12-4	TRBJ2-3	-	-	TGTACCAGCAGTTCGGGGGCAGGGGCATACACAGATACGCAGTATTTT	CTSSSGAGAYTDTQYF
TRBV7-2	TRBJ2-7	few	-	TGTGCCAGCAGCTTAGTAGGGGGTAGGGGCTCCTACGAGCAGTACTTC	CASSLVGGRGSYEQYF
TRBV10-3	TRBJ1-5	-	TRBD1	TGTGCCATCAGTGAGTCTAGAGTGACGACAGGGAAGTATCAGCCCCAGCATTTT	CAISESRVTTGKYQPQHF
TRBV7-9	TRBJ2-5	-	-	TGTGCCAGCAGCTTAGTCAGGGACCAAGAGACCCAGTACTTC	CASSLVRDQETQYF
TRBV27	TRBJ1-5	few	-	TGTGCCAGCAGCCTCTTGGGACGGCTCAATCAGCCCCAGCATTTT	CASSLLGRLNQPQHF
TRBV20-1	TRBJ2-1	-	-	TGCAGTGCTAGAGCGTGGGGGCGGAAGAGCTCCTACAATGAGCAGTTCTTC	CSARAWGRKSSYNEQFF
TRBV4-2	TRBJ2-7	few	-	TGTGCCAGCAGCCAAAATAGGGGTTACGAGCAGTACTTC	CASSQNRGYEQYF
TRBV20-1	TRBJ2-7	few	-	TGCAGTGCTGTAGACAGACGCTCCTACGAGCAGTACTTC	CSAVDRRSYEQYF
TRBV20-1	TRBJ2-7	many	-	TGCAGTGCTAGAGGTGCCAGGTCATTTGGCTCCGAGCAGTACTTC	CSARGARSFGSEQYF
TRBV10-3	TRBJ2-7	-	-	TGTGCCATCAGCGGACCCGGGAGTAGGGCCTACGAGCAGTACTTC	CAISGPGSRAYEQYF
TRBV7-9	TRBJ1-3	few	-	TGTGCCAGCAGCTTATCCAACTCTGGAAACACCATATATTTT	CASSLSNSGNTIYF
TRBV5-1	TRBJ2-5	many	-	TGTGCCAGCAGCCTCCGGGGACTCCAAGAGACCCAGTACTTC	CASSLRGLQETQYF
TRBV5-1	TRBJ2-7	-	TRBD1	TGCGCCAGCAGCCCAGGCGACAGGGGGGCCTACGAGCAGTACTTC	CASSPGDRGAYEQYF
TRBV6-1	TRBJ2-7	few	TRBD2	TGTGCCAGCTGGCGGGCAGCGGGGGCCGAGCAGTACTTC	CASWRAAGAEQYF
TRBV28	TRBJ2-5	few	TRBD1	TGTGCCAGCGCATTCCCAGGGGGCCCAGAGACCCAGTACTTC	CASAFPGGPETQYF
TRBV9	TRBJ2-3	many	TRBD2	TGTGCCAGCAGCGTATTGGGACTAGCGAGCACAGATACGCAGTATTTT	CASSVLGLASTDTQYF
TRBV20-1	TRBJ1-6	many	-	TGCAGTGCTAGAGACACGAATAATTCACCCCTCCACTTT	CSARDTNNSPLHF
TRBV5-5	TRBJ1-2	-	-	TGTGCCAGCAGCTTCAGACAGCGCGACTATGGCTACACCTTC	CASSFRQRDYGYTF
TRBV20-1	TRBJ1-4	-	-	TGCAGTGCTAGTGATGGGGGCGGGAGTGAAAAACTGTTTTTT	CSASDGGGSEKLFF
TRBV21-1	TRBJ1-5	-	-	TGTGCCAGCAGCATTCCACCCTACCTGGGGCACAATCAGCCCCAGCATTTT	CASSIPPYLGHNQPQHF
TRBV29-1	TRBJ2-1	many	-	TGCAGCGTTGACTCGTCAGTAGACTACAATGAGCAGTTCTTC	CSVDSSVDYNEQFF
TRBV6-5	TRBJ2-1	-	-	TGTGCCAGCAGTTACTCAGGGGGAGGATCCTACAATGAGCAGTTCTTC	CASSYSGGGSYNEQFF
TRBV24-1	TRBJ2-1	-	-	TGTGCCACCAGTGATCCCAGCCGACTCGGCTACAATGAGCAGTTCTTC	CATSDPSRLGYNEQFF
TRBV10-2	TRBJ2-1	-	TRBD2	TGCGCCAGCAGAATAGCTAGCGGGAAGTACAATGAGCAGTTCTTC	CASRIASGKYNEQFF
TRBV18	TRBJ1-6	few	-	TGTGCCAGCTCACCAGGGGGCACGAGGAATTCACCCCTCCACTTT	CASSPGGTRNSPLHF
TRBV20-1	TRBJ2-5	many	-	TGCAGTGCTAGGCCCATAGCGGCTCAAGAGACCCAGTACTTC	CSARPIAAQETQYF
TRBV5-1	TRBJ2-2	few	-	TGCGCCAGCAGCTTCCTCCGCAGGAAGAACACCGGGGAGCTGTTTTTT	CASSFLRRKNTGELFF
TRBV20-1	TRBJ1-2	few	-	TGCAGTGCTAGAGCCCGCGGCCTGCGCTATGGCTACACCTTC	CSARARGLRYGYTF
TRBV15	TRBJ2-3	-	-	TGTGCCACCAGCAGAGGGGCCCACACAGATACGCAGTATTTT	CATSRGAHTDTQYF
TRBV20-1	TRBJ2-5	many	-	TGCAGTGCTAGAGCTGGGGGGCTCGAGACCCAGTACTTC	CSARAGGLETQYF
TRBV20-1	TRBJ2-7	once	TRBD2	TGCAGTGCTAGGGACCCTAGCGGGAGGGCCTACGAGCAGTACTTC	CSARDPSGRAYEQYF
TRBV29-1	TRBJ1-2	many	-	TGCAGCGCCGGGGGCAGGGGTGGCTACACCTTC	CSAGGRGGYTF
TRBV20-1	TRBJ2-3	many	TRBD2	TGCAGTGCTAGCGGTGGCGGGAGTTTCGGAGATACGCAGTATTTT	CSASGGGSFGDTQYF